This entry lists 5 T cell receptor beta chains sequenced from one sample in a study of blood T cell repertoires in COVID-19. The repertoire was sequenced with immunoSEQ multiplex PCR; TCRdb's copy has only in-frame clones and lacks some. Of about 170,000 clones in the sample, around 80% were seen once. What was sequenced was PBMCs or T cells enriched from blood (not recorded which). These receptors originate from a middle-aged man who had recovered from COVID-19.

The gene calls are TRBV14 and TRBJ2-3; tentatively, D is TRBD2 (5 bases). CDR1 is SGHDN and CDR2 is FVKESK in the germline V gene. Trimming shortened V by 1 base and J by 14 bases, and 16 bases separated the two germline ends. The CDR3 totals 13 residues. The CDR3 sequence: CASSQVNGRLPYF. The CDR3 coding sequence is TGTGCCAGCAGCCAAGTAAATGGGAGACTCCCGTATTTT.

Here the CDR3 DNA reads TGTGCCAGCACCGTTAGACACCGTGGGCTTTATAATTCACCCCTCCACTTT. Translation gives CASTVRHRGLYNSPLHF. V gene TRBV28 combines with J gene TRBJ1-6; D is unclear. This CDR3 is 17 amino acids long. Germline assignment: CDR1 MDHEN and CDR2 SYDVKM. V lost 7 bases and J 4 bases, leaving 20 bases between the germline ends.

The chain links TRBV5-1 to TRBJ1-2, with D possibly TRBD1 on 6 matching bases. Germline-derived CDR1 and CDR2 are SGHRS and YFSETQ. The CDR3 is made up of 16 amino acids. Trimming left V 2 bases short and J 7 bases short, with 21 bases between. The CDR3 sequence is CASSLSADRTKGGYTF. DNA of the CDR3: TGCGCCAGCAGCTTAAGTGCCGACAGGACCAAAGGTGGCTACACCTTC.

The chain joins TRBV18 to TRBJ2-7; TRBD1 matches at 8 bases. Trimming took 4 bases from V and 2 from J; bases not matched to a gene: 1. Germline CDR1 reads KGHSH; CDR2 reads LQKENI. This CDR3 region has 13 residues. CDR3: CASSQGQAYEQYF. The CDR3 DNA follows: TGTGCCAGCTCACAGGGACAGGCCTACGAGCAGTACTTC.

V is TRBV29-1 and J is TRBJ2-7, with 10 bases matching TRBD1. This CDR3 spans 14 amino acids. The ends lost 7 bases at V and 2 bases at J; junction bases unmatched: 8. The germline CDR1 and CDR2 sequences are SQVTM and ANQGSEA. CDR3 DNA sequence: TGCAGCGCCCTGGGACAGGGGTGGCCCTACGAGCAGTACTTC. Residues: CSALGQGWPYEQYF.